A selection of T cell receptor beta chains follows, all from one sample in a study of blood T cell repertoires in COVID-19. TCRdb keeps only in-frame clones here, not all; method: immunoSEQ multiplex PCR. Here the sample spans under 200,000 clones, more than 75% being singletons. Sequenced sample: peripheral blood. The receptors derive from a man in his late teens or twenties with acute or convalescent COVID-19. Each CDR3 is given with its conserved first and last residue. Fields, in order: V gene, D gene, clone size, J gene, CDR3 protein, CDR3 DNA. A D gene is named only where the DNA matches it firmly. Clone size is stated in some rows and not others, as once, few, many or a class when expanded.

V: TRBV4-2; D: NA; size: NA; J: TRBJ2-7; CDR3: CASSQAGSVEQYF; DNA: TGTGCCAGCAGCCAAGCGGGTTCCGTCGAGCAGTACTTC
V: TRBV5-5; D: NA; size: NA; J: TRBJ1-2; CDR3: CASSLAGVQGGYTF; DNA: TGTGCCAGCAGCTTGGCAGGGGTCCAGGGAGGCTACACCTTC
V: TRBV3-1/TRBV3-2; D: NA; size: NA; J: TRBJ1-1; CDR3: CASSPNTGMNTEAFF; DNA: TGTGCCAGCAGCCCAAATACAGGGATGAACACTGAAGCTTTCTTT
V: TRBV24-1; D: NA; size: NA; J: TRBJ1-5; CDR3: CATSDPGSINQPQHF; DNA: TGTGCCACCAGTGATCCGGGGAGCATCAATCAGCCCCAGCATTTT
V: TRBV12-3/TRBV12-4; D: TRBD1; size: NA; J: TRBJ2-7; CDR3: CASSLRQGLGQYF; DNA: TGTGCCAGCAGTCTCAGACAGGGCCTTGGGCAGTACTTC
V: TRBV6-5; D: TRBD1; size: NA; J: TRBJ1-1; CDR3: CASSFGQGLNTEAFF; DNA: TGTGCCAGCAGTTTCGGACAGGGCCTGAACACTGAAGCTTTCTTT
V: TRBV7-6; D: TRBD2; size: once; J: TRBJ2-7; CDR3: CASSLLAGAGEQYF; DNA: TGTGCCAGCAGCTTACTAGCGGGAGCGGGGGAGCAGTACTTC
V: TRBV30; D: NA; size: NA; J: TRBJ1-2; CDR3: CAWSNSGDGYTF; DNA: TGTGCCTGGAGTAACTCAGGGGATGGCTACACCTTC
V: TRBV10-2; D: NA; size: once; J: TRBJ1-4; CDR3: CASSELNEKLFF; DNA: TGCGCCAGCAGTGAGCTTAATGAAAAACTGTTTTTT
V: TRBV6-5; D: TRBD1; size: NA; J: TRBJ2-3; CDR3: CASSSRTGISTDTQYF; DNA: TGTGCCAGCAGTTCCCGGACAGGGATTAGCACAGATACGCAGTATTTT
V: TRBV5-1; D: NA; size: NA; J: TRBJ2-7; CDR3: CASSLAGETSYEQYF; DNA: TGCGCCAGCAGCCTGGCAGGGGAGACGTCCTACGAGCAGTACTTC
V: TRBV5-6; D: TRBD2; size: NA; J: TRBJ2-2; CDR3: CASSLTGGPDGELFF; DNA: TGTGCCAGCAGCTTGACGGGAGGGCCTGACGGGGAGCTGTTTTTT
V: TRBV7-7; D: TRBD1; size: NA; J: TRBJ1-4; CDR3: CASSPDRASEKLFF; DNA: TGTGCCAGCAGCCCGGACAGGGCGAGTGAAAAACTGTTTTTT
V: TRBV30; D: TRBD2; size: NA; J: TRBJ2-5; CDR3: CACSGSVDETQYF; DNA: TGTGCCTGTAGCGGGAGCGTAGATGAGACCCAGTACTTC
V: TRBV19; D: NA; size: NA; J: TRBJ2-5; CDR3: CASSIVTGLGETQYF; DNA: TGTGCCAGTAGTATAGTAACAGGGCTGGGGGAGACCCAGTACTTC
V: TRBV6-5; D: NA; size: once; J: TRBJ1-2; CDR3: CASRNSLKVYGYTF; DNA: TGTGCCAGCAGGAACAGCCTAAAGGTCTATGGCTACACCTTC
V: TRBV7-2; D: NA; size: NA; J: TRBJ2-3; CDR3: CASSLGGQPGLGQYF; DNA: TGTGCCAGCAGCTTGGGGGGACAGCCCGGGCTAGGGCAGTATTTT
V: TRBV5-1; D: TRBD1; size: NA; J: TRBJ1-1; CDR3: CASSRGQSNTEAFF; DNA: TGCGCCAGCAGCCGGGGACAGTCAAACACTGAAGCTTTCTTT